A selection of T cell receptor beta chains follows, all from one sample in a study of beta chain features in type 1 diabetes. Produced via immunoSEQ multiplex PCR; TCRdb's table is partial and in-frame only. The top ten clones hold 0.023% of a sample with 970,000 or so clones, under 20% of them seen once. The sample consisted of naive CD4+ T cells from blood. These receptors were obtained from a woman aged 18 to 35 in good health. CDR3s include the opening cysteine and the closing phenylalanine or tryptophan. A D gene is named only where the DNA matches it firmly.

D: -; V: TRBV6-5; J: TRBJ1-3; CDR3: CASSYQVTPGNTIYF
D: -; V: TRBV19; J: TRBJ1-5; CDR3: CASISGSNQPQHF
D: TRBD1; V: TRBV18; J: TRBJ2-7; CDR3: CASSPGTGVYEQYF
D: -; V: TRBV7-9; J: TRBJ1-1; CDR3: CASSFGRVNTEAFF
D: TRBD2; V: TRBV19; J: TRBJ2-7; CDR3: CASSFTSGSSYEQYF
D: TRBD1; V: TRBV10-2; J: TRBJ1-2; CDR3: CASSVGTGGTPNYGYTF
D: -; V: TRBV4-2; J: TRBJ2-4; CDR3: CASSQDLWGWAKNIQYF
D: -; V: TRBV9; J: TRBJ2-1; CDR3: CASSVTGLHNEQFF
D: -; V: TRBV10-3; J: TRBJ2-1; CDR3: CAISAGRELINEQFF
D: -; V: TRBV6-6; J: TRBJ2-1; CDR3: CASSYSIPSYNEQFF
D: TRBD2; V: TRBV9; J: TRBJ2-5; CDR3: CASSLSGSPGETQYF
D: -; V: TRBV11-2; J: TRBJ1-3; CDR3: CASSLGRLDTIYF
D: TRBD2; V: TRBV7-9; J: TRBJ2-3; CDR3: CASSPLASGFTDTQYF
D: TRBD2; V: TRBV10-2; J: TRBJ2-7; CDR3: CASRVGASGKNEQYF
D: TRBD2; V: TRBV5-4; J: TRBJ2-2; CDR3: CASSRGTSGNTGELFF
D: TRBD1; V: TRBV27; J: TRBJ2-2; CDR3: CASKPGQGPGELFF
D: -; V: TRBV4-2; J: TRBJ1-4; CDR3: CASSRQPGTPNEKLFF
D: -; V: TRBV14; J: TRBJ2-4; CDR3: CASSPRVENIQYF
D: TRBD2; V: TRBV5-4; J: TRBJ2-3; CDR3: CASSPRGLENTDTQYF
D: -; V: TRBV15; J: TRBJ2-1; CDR3: CATSRGDGVLNEQFF
D: -; V: TRBV6-6; J: TRBJ1-5; CDR3: CASMRVSNQPQHF
D: -; V: TRBV27; J: TRBJ1-2; CDR3: CASSFLGDRDYTF
D: TRBD2; V: TRBV28; J: TRBJ2-1; CDR3: CASSPGLAGDRLDEQFF
D: TRBD2; V: TRBV29-1; J: TRBJ2-1; CDR3: CSARRLAGGNEQFF
D: -; V: TRBV7-9; J: TRBJ2-5; CDR3: CASSSASESLGQETQYF
D: TRBD2; V: TRBV7-9; J: TRBJ2-1; CDR3: CASSLKLHSGSSYNEQFF
D: -; V: TRBV18; J: TRBJ2-5; CDR3: CASSPGGQETQYF
D: -; V: TRBV2; J: TRBJ2-3; CDR3: CASSITGRGWTDTQYF
D: TRBD1; V: TRBV25-1; J: TRBJ2-7; CDR3: CASSSGTGLYEQYF
D: -; V: TRBV19; J: TRBJ2-7; CDR3: CASNVYMSYEQYF
D: TRBD1; V: TRBV2; J: TRBJ2-7; CDR3: CASTADRGPYEQYF
D: -; V: TRBV18; J: TRBJ1-1; CDR3: CASSPPGRTNTEAFF
D: TRBD1; V: TRBV5-1; J: TRBJ2-7; CDR3: CASSLGGQQGTYEQYF
D: -; V: TRBV29-1; J: TRBJ2-1; CDR3: CSVERYNEQFF
D: -; V: TRBV19; J: TRBJ1-1; CDR3: CASSRNTEAFF
D: -; V: TRBV5-1; J: TRBJ2-5; CDR3: CASSPTGAGRRETQYF
D: -; V: TRBV13; J: TRBJ2-7; CDR3: CASSLGHIYERYF
D: -; V: TRBV18; J: TRBJ2-7; CDR3: CASSPIAESTYEQYF
D: -; V: TRBV5-4; J: TRBJ2-4; CDR3: CASSLEPAKNIQYF
D: -; V: TRBV5-5; J: TRBJ2-7; CDR3: CASSLGLGYSYEQYF
D: -; V: TRBV5-1; J: TRBJ1-2; CDR3: CASSPGDYGYTF
D: TRBD1; V: TRBV6-6; J: TRBJ2-1; CDR3: CASSPKDSRGGGQQFF
D: -; V: TRBV6-1; J: TRBJ1-2; CDR3: CASSVLITDPPWGYTF
D: TRBD2; V: TRBV7-3; J: TRBJ2-1; CDR3: CASSLTGVTSGRNEQFF
D: -; V: TRBV5-4; J: TRBJ1-1; CDR3: CASSSDLNTEAFF
D: -; V: TRBV19; J: TRBJ1-2; CDR3: CASSIPRADGYTF
D: TRBD2; V: TRBV7-9; J: TRBJ2-1; CDR3: CASSGTSGRSYNEQFF
D: -; V: TRBV7-9; J: TRBJ2-3; CDR3: CASSLERGSTDTQYF
D: -; V: TRBV2; J: TRBJ1-1; CDR3: CASTLNQGPNTEAFF
D: TRBD1; V: TRBV19; J: TRBJ1-4; CDR3: CASSISRTGPNEKLFF
D: -; V: TRBV15; J: TRBJ1-1; CDR3: CATRWGPTGLGNTEAFF
D: -; V: TRBV25-1; J: TRBJ2-7; CDR3: CASSEAKNYEQYF
D: -; V: TRBV5-4; J: TRBJ2-3; CDR3: CASSLPPGSLTDTQYF